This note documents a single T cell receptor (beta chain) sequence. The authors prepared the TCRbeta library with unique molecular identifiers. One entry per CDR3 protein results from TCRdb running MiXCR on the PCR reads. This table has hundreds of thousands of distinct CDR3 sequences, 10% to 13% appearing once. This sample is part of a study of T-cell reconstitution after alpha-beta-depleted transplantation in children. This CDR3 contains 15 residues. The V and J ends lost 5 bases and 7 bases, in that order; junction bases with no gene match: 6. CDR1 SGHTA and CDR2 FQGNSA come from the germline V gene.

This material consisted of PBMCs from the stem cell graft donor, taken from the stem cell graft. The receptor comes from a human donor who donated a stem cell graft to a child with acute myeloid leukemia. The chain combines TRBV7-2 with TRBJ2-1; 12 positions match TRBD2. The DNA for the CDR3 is TGTGCCAGCAGCCGGACTAGCGGGACGGATAATGAGCAGTTCTTC. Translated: CASSRTSGTDNEQFF.